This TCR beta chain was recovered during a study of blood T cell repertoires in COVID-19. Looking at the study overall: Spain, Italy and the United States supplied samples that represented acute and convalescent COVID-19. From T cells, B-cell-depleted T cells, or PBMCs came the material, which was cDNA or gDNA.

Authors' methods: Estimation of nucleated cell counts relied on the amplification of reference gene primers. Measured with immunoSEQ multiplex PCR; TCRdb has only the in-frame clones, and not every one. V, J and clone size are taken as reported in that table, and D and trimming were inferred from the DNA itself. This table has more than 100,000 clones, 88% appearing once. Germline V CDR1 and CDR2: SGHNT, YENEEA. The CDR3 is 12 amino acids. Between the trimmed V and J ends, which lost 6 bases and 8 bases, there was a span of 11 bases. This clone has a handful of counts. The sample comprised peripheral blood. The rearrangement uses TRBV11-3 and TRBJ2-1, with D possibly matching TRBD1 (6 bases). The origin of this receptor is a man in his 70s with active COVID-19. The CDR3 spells CASRGGGDEQFF. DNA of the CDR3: TGTGCCAGCAGGGGTGGGGGCGATGAGCAGTTCTTC. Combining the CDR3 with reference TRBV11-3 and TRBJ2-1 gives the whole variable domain EAGVVQSPRYKIIEKKQPVAFWCNPISGHNTLYWYLQNLGQGPELLIRYENEEAVDDSQLPKDRFSAERLKGVDSTLKIQPAELGDSAVYLCASRGGGDEQFFGPGTRLTVL.